The 9 T cell receptor beta chains below all came from one sample that was sequenced in a study of T cells after yellow fever vaccination. In TCRdb, the 5' RACE reads were re-called with MiXCR into one record per CDR3 protein. Of roughly 180,000 distinct CDR3 sequences in the sample, about 6% were seen once. The sample was CD4+ T cells sorted from PBMCs, taken on the day of the first yellow fever vaccination. These receptors originate from a man younger than 30 who received the YFV17D yellow fever vaccine.

This clonotype was observed many times. The genes are TRBV7-2 and TRBJ1-1; 8 bases are a match to TRBD1. Unmatched junction bases numbered 3, after V lost 1 base and J lost 8 bases. This CDR3 comprises 13 residues. Germline lookup yields CDR1 SGHTA and CDR2 FQGNSA. DNA for the CDR3: TGTGCCAGCAGCTTAGTTGGGGACAGGGAAGCTTTCTTT. Its translation: CASSLVGDREAFF.

This clonotype was found many times. The chain joins TRBV5-1 to TRBJ2-7, with 7 bases fitting TRBD1. The CDR3 is made up of 14 amino acids. Germline CDR1 is SGHRS and CDR2 is YFSETQ. J was trimmed by 2 bases and V by 2 bases; bases with no gene match: 4. The CDR3 spells CASSFNRGPYEQYF. The CDR3 DNA reads as TGCGCCAGCAGCTTTAACAGGGGCCCCTACGAGCAGTACTTC.

This clonotype was picked up a small number of times. The V gene is TRBV2, the J gene TRBJ1-1, with D unclear. Germline V gene sequence: CDR1 SNHLY, CDR2 FYNNEI. This CDR3 is built from 14 residues. V lost 6 bases to trimming and J lost 0 bases, with 11 bases between them. As DNA, the CDR3 is TGTGCCAGCAGGGGAAGTTCTATGAACACTGAAGCTTTCTTT. Residues: CASRGSSMNTEAFF.

The chain combines TRBV6-1 with TRBJ1-1; D might be TRBD1 (5 bases). Germline CDR1 and CDR2: MNHNS and SASEGT. The CDR3 extends over 14 amino acids. V lost 2 bases and J 5 bases, leaving 12 bases between the germline ends. The CDR3 is CASSELPWGTEAFF. The CDR3 DNA reads TGTGCCAGCAGTGAACTTCCCTGGGGGACTGAAGCTTTCTTT.

Regarding this clonotype: With a much larger clone just one base away, this may be a read error. The chain links TRBV5-1 to TRBJ2-1, with 9 bases identical to TRBD2. Germline CDR1 is SGHRS and CDR2 is YFSETQ. This CDR3 comprises 16 residues. The CDR3 DNA is TGCGCCAGCAGCCCTTATCTAGCGGGAAACTACAATAAGCAGTTCTTC. It yields the protein CASSPYLAGNYNKQFF.

This clonotype was seen at least ten times. V gene TRBV5-4 combines with J gene TRBJ2-1; 7 bases line up with TRBD1. Germline V gives CDR1 SGHNT, CDR2 YYREEE (reference sequence). The CDR3 spans 14 residues. The ends lost 0 bases at V and 4 bases at J; junction bases unmatched: 1. CDR3 DNA sequence: TGTGCCAGCAGCTTGGTGGACAGGTACAATGAGCAGTTCTTC. Translation: CASSLVDRYNEQFF.

The chain couples TRBV24-1 to TRBJ2-2, with D uncertain. V was clipped by 4 bases and J by 2 bases, with 4 bases between them. Germline-derived CDR1 and CDR2 are KGHDR and SFDVKD. The CDR3 has 13 residues. The CDR3 spells CATSEPNTGELFF. CDR3 coding DNA: TGTGCCACCAGTGAGCCTAACACCGGGGAGCTGTTTTTT.

This clonotype was counted ten times or more. V usage is TRBV10-3 and J usage is TRBJ1-1; D not certain. CDR3 length: 12 residues. V lost 6 bases and J lost 6, with 11 bases in between. The germline V gene has CDR1 ENHRY and CDR2 SYGVKD. This chain's CDR3 is CAISQPGSEAFF. DNA of the CDR3: TGTGCCATCAGCCAACCGGGCTCTGAAGCTTTCTTT.

This clonotype was counted many times. V gene TRBV6-2 or TRBV6-3 combines with J gene TRBJ2-3; unclear D gene. This CDR3 comprises 13 residues. Trimming shortened V by 10 bases and J by 10 bases, and 21 bases separated the two germline ends. Germline-derived CDR1 and CDR2 are MNHEY and SVGEGT. CDR3 protein: CATTDRTLLPQYF. For the CDR3, the DNA is TGTGCCACCACGGACCGCACGCTTCTTCCGCAGTATTTT.